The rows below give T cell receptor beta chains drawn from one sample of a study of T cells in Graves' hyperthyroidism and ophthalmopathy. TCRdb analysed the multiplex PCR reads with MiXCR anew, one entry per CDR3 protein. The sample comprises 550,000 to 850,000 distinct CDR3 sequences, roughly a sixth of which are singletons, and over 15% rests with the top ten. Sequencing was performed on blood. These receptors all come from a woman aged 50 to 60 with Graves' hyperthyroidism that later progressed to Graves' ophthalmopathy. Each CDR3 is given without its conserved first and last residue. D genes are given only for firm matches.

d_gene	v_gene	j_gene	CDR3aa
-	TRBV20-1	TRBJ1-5	SAADRQNSNQPQH
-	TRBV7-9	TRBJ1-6	ASSFWVESSYNSPLH
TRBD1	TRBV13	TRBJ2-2	ASSLVGGAFPGELF
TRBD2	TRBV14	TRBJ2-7	ASSQGLAGGSYEQY
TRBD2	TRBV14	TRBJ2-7	ASSQDQSGGPYEQY
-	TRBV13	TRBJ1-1	ASSLGSGDEAF
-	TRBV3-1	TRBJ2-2	ASSQPDRSGELF
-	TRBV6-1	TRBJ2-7	ASIDREQY
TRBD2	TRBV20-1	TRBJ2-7	SARDEGLFYEQY
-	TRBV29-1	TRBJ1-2	SVDQSGNGYT
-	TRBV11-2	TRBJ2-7	ASSLDRVLNEQY
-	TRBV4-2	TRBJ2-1	ASSQVAGGIYNEQF
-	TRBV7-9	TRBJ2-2	ASSSLEGVAGELF
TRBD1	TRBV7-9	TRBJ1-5	ASSLEAGGINQPQH
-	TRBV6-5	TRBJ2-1	ASSYWSSEKNEQF
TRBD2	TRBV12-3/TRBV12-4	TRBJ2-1	ASSFGGSNYNEQF
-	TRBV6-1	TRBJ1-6	ASSADRSSSYNSPLH
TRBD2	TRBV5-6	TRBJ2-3	ASSFWLLAGTDTQY
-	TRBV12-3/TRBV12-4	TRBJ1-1	ASSSWRSVGRGGVGFTEAF
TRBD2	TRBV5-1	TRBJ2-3	ASTPTSGGSTDTQY
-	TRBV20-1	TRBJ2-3	SAAPGRSTDTQY
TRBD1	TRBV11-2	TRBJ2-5	ASSLDGAGTAYQETQY
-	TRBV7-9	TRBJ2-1	ASSVTAINEQF
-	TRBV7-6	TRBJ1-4	ASSLGTYNEKLF
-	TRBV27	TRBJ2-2	ASSPRPVRAGELF
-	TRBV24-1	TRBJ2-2	ATMDTGELF
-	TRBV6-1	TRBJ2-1	ATTSGTWQF
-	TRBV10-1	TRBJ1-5	AGRDGHSNQPQH
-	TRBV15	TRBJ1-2	ATKTQGTSSYYT